This T cell receptor (beta chain) was found in a study of cytomegalovirus exposure and HLA in healthy donors. The study, taken as a whole, reports: A few of the chains that were CMV-associated were confirmed in vitro to be specific for CMV antigens. Associated with cytomegalovirus, according to the listing, were 150 to 200 TCR beta chains.

As to this clone: Its cognate antigen is unknown.

This CDR3 spans 14 amino acids. The V gene end was trimmed by 5 bases and the J gene end by 0 bases; junction bases not matched to a gene: 3. Germline V gene sequence: CDR1 SGHTA, CDR2 FQGNSA. Assay used: immunoSEQ multiplex PCR; TCRdb lists only in-frame clones, some missing. This sample has some 98,000 clones, with over 75% found just once. The receptor comes from a man in his late teens or twenties in good health and CMV-seropositive. The rearrangement links TRBV7-2 to TRBJ2-7; 8 bases are shared with TRBD1. Sequences were obtained from PBMCs. CDR3 amino acids: CASSLDRASYEQYF. The CDR3 DNA reads TGTGCCAGCAGCCTGGACAGGGCCTCCTACGAGCAGTACTTC. The full variable domain, rest sourced from reference TRBV7-2 and TRBJ2-7, is GAGVSQSPSNKVTEKGKDVELRCDPISGHTALYWYRQSLGQGLEFLIYFQGNSAPDKSGLPSDRFSAERTGGSVSTLTIQRTQQEDSAVYLCASSLDRASYEQYFGPGTRLTVT.